The 13 T cell receptor beta chains below come from one sample, sequenced in a study of blood T cell repertoires in COVID-19 (dated by TCRdb to about 2020). To prepare the library, the immunoSEQ multiplex PCR assay was applied. Sourced from immuneACCESS, this table was stored by TCRdb with only in-frame sequences that have V and J called. A share of the clones is absent; for the studies checked, an unresolved V gene accounts for under half, and the remainder has no known explanation. The sample contains 200,000 to 300,000 clones, less than 90% of them found a single time. The ten most abundant clones make up under 5% of the sample. The material sequenced was peripheral blood. These receptors were collected from a man aged 55-75 years with acute or convalescent COVID-19.

This chain uses TRBV16 with TRBJ1-4, with TRBD1 matching over 7 bases. This CDR3 has 15 residues. The germline gives CDR1 KGHSY, CDR2 FQNENV. V lost 4 bases to trimming and J lost 12 bases; unmatched junction nucleotides: 14. The CDR3 DNA is TGTGCCAGCAGCCTTAGACAGGGTGACTCCAGGGAACTGTTTTTT. As protein: CASSLRQGDSRELFF.

The chain carries TRBV4-2 and TRBJ1-5; the D is unclear. V was shortened by 1 base and J by 4 bases, with 11 bases between the two germline ends. Germline V gene data show CDR1 as LGHNA and CDR2 as YNFKEQ. The CDR3 sequence is 15 residues long. The CDR3 protein is CASSQGAFMNQPQHF. The CDR3 nucleotides are TGTGCCAGCAGCCAAGGGGCATTTATGAATCAGCCCCAGCATTTT.

This rearrangement joins TRBV4-3 to TRBJ1-1, with TRBD1 matching over 8 bases. Germline V gene lookup returns CDR1 LGHNA and CDR2 YSLEER. J lost 6 bases, V lost 0 bases, and 6 bases had no gene match. CDR3 length: 15 residues. CDR3 sequence (DNA): TGCGCCAGCAGCCAAGATATGTCAGGGGGCCCTGAAGCTTTCTTT. It yields the protein CASSQDMSGGPEAFF.

This chain links TRBV19 with TRBJ1-1, with a weak D call TRBD1 (5 bases). V lost 5 bases and J lost 4, with 11 bases in between. In germline, CDR1 is LNHDA, CDR2 SQIVND (reference sequence). This CDR3 comprises 13 residues. In DNA form, the CDR3 reads TGTGCCAGTAGTTGGGACGGGGGCACTGAAGCTTTCTTT. Its protein is CASSWDGGTEAFF.

The sample holds a few counts of this clone. This chain links TRBV20-1 with TRBJ2-7; D is possibly TRBD1 (6 bases). Germline values: CDR1 DFQATT, CDR2 SNEGSKA (reference sequence). V lost 6 bases and J lost 9, with 15 bases in between. The CDR3 is made up of 11 amino acids. Here the CDR3 reads CSAPDREWQYF. The CDR3, as DNA: TGCAGTGCCCCGGACAGAGAGTGGCAGTACTTC.

The chain links TRBV28 to TRBJ2-6; D may be TRBD2 (6 bases). CDR1 MDHEN and CDR2 SYDVKM come from the germline V gene. The ends were cut back, 7 bases at V and 3 bases at J, with 22 bases in the middle. The CDR3 has 18 residues. CDR3 nucleotide sequence: TGTGCCAGCAATGCTTGGGGCGGGGTAGTAGGTGGGGCCAACGTCCTGACTTTC. Translating gives CASNAWGGVVGGANVLTF.

As concerns this clone: Other DNA sequences of this sample code for an identical CDR3. The CDR3 nucleotides are TGCAGCGTTGGGGACAGCTATGGCTACACCTTC. It specifies CSVGDSYGYTF. The gene calls are TRBV29-1 and TRBJ1-2; 7 bases are shared with TRBD1. This CDR3 has 11 amino acids. CDR1 is SQVTM and CDR2 is ANQGSEA in the germline V gene. J was trimmed by 4 bases and V by 4 bases; bases with no gene match: 0.

The chain couples TRBV7-3 to TRBJ2-6, with 9 positions matching TRBD1. The CDR3 loop spans 16 amino acids. V was pared by 6 bases and J by 4 bases, with 7 bases of the junction left unmatched. The germline CDR1 and CDR2 sequences are SGHTA and FQGTGA. The CDR3: CASRRGQGLGANVLTF. The CDR3, as DNA: TGTGCCAGCAGACGAGGACAGGGGTTGGGGGCCAACGTCCTGACTTTC.

The chain employs TRBV6-5 and TRBJ2-4, with 11 bases that match TRBD1. J was trimmed by 14 bases and V by 5 bases; bases with no gene match: 11. The CDR3 contains 14 residues. CDR1 and CDR2 from the germline V gene are MNHEY and SVGAGI. CDR3 DNA sequence: TGTGCCAGCAGTATACCGGGACAGGGGGGCCCTAAGTACTTC. Its translation is CASSIPGQGGPKYF.

The V gene is TRBV6-6, the J gene TRBJ1-3, with D unclear. Trimming stripped 2 bases from V and 0 bases from J, with 8 bases between. The V gene's germline CDR1 is MNHNY and CDR2 SVGAGI (reference sequence). CDR3 length: 15 residues. Here the CDR3 reads CASSYGQSSGNTIYF. CDR3 nucleotide sequence: TGTGCCAGCAGTTACGGGCAGAGCTCTGGAAACACCATATATTTT.

V is TRBV21-1 and J is TRBJ2-3; the table gives TRBD2 as D, unverified against the DNA. TRBV21-1 is termed a pseudogene. The CDR3 consists of 19 residues. CDR3 DNA: TGTGCCAGCAGCAAAGCGGATTTGCGGACTAGCGGGGTCACAGATACGCAGTATTTT. As protein: CASSKADLRTSGVTDTQYF.

This chain connects TRBV10-3 to TRBJ2-7, with D maybe TRBD1 (5 bases). CDR1 ENHRY and CDR2 SYGVKD come from the germline V gene. This CDR3 comprises 16 residues. Trimming left V 0 bases short and J 0 bases short, with 12 bases between. CDR3 in amino acids: CAISESRRQSSYEQYF. The CDR3 DNA follows: TGTGCCATCAGTGAGTCGCGGAGACAGAGCTCCTACGAGCAGTACTTC.

The V and J genes are TRBV6-1 and TRBJ1-5; 7 bases map to TRBD1. This CDR3 comprises 14 residues. Germline CDR1 and CDR2: MNHNS and SASEGT. Trimming cost V 3 bases and J 9 bases; bases outside gene matches: 8. The CDR3 DNA follows: TGTGCCAGCAGTGATACAGGGGATTCACGGCCCCAGCATTTT. This encodes CASSDTGDSRPQHF.